The T cell receptor beta chain described here comes from a study of CD8 T cells in ankylosing spondylitis. Study-wide findings and caveats: Certain motif variants had earlier been reported in reactive arthritis synovial fluid and blood. Seemingly distinctive of ankylosing spondylitis blood was a TCR beta motif formed by eight highly homologous variants.

A quantitative 5'-RACE method, one with molecular barcodes, was used to make TCR beta libraries. TCRdb called the 5' RACE reads again in MiXCR, with one record for every CDR3 protein. This table has about 240,000 distinct CDR3 sequences, around 10% appearing once. At least ten counts were recorded for this clonotype. No antigen is known for it. This CDR3 spans 16 amino acids. Looked up from germline, CDR1 is DFQATT and CDR2 is SNEGSKA (reference sequence). V was clipped by 0 bases and J by 5 bases; unmatched bases: 6. The sample comprised blood, either unsorted or a sorted T cell fraction (not recorded which). V usage is TRBV20-1 and J usage is TRBJ2-1, with TRBD2 matching 11 bases. This clonotype was obtained from a male donor with ankylosing spondylitis or in good health (not recorded which). The DNA of the CDR3 is TGCAGTGCTAGAGATTATCTAGCGGGGGGAAACAATGAGCAGTTCTTC. Amino acid sequence: CSARDYLAGGNNEQFF.